This entry lists 32 T cell receptor beta chains sequenced from one sample in a study of blood T cell repertoires in COVID-19. Here immunoSEQ multiplex PCR was the method, and the copy in TCRdb shows in-frame clones only, minus some. The profile covers roughly 250,000 clones, with 85% to 90% appearing a single time and around 10% taken by the ten largest. Sequencing was done on a sample of PBMCs or T cells enriched from blood (not recorded which). All receptors derive from a man aged 40-49 years who had recovered from COVID-19.

V is TRBV19 and J is TRBJ2-7; 7 bases fit TRBD2. The CDR3 sequence is 15 residues long. With V trimmed by 1 base and J by 2 bases, 5 bases remained unmatched. CDR1 and CDR2 (germline): LNHDA, SQIVND (reference sequence). Written as DNA, the CDR3 is TGTGCCAGTAGTATAGTTGCTAGCGGAACCTACGAGCAGTACTTC. Translation gives CASSIVASGTYEQYF.

This clone was picked up one time. This chain's CDR3 is CASSFGSGSLGELFF. Written as DNA, the CDR3 is TGTGCCAGCAGCTTCGGTAGCGGGAGTCTCGGGGAGCTGTTTTTT. The chain recombines TRBV11-1 with TRBJ2-2; 9 nucleotides align to TRBD2. The V gene's germline CDR1 is SGHAT and CDR2 FQDESV (reference sequence). The CDR3 length is 15 residues. With V trimmed by 3 bases and J by 7 bases, 6 bases remained unmatched.

This chain joins TRBV5-8 and TRBJ1-4; D possibly corresponds to TRBD1 (6 bases). The CDR3 loop spans 13 amino acids. Between the trimmed V and J ends, which lost 2 bases and 10 bases, there was a span of 12 bases. CDR1 and CDR2 (germline): SGHTS, YDEGEE. The DNA for the CDR3 is TGTGCCAGCAGCTTACAGGGATCAGGAAAACTGTTTTTT. Translation gives CASSLQGSGKLFF.

The chain links TRBV18 to TRBJ2-1; 7 bases are shared with TRBD1. This CDR3 has 13 amino acids. V lost 5 bases to trimming and J lost 7 bases; unmatched junction nucleotides: 5. Germline V gene lookup returns CDR1 KGHSH and CDR2 LQKENI. DNA of the CDR3: TGTGCCAGCTCATCAATGACAGGGAATGAGCAGTTCTTC. Residues: CASSSMTGNEQFF.

The gene calls are TRBV25-1 and TRBJ1-4, with TRBD1 matching over 8 bases. The CDR3 consists of 15 residues. Germline V gives CDR1 MGHDK, CDR2 SYGVNS. Unmatched junction bases numbered 13, after V lost 5 bases and J lost 11 bases. CDR3: CASSTRTGLSAKLFF. The CDR3 bases are TGTGCCAGCAGTACGCGGACAGGGTTGTCGGCTAAACTGTTTTTT.

J is TRBJ1-2 and V is TRBV5-1; D is possibly TRBD1 (5 bases). V dropped 0 bases and J dropped 8 bases, with 8 bases sitting between them. The CDR3 is 12 amino acids. Germline V gene sequence: CDR1 SGHRS, CDR2 YFSETQ. CDR3 residues: CASSLAGWGYTF. The CDR3 DNA follows: TGCGCCAGCAGCTTGGCAGGGTGGGGCTACACCTTC.

The chain is built from TRBV27 and TRBJ2-7; D is undetermined. The V end lost 2 bases, the J end lost 0 bases, and 8 bases lay between the germline ends. Germline V gene lookup returns CDR1 MNHEY and CDR2 SMNVEV (reference sequence). This CDR3 has 14 amino acids. CDR3 protein: CASSLGESSYEQYF. Here the CDR3 DNA reads TGTGCCAGCAGTTTAGGAGAGAGCTCCTACGAGCAGTACTTC.

J is TRBJ2-1 and V is TRBV11-1, with a possible D match to TRBD1 (6 bases). The V gene lost 4 bases and the J gene lost 5 bases, with 18 bases spanning the gap. Germline-derived CDR1 and CDR2 are SGHAT and FQDESV (reference sequence). The CDR3 sequence is 16 residues long. The CDR3 reads CASSSLYRDNDNEQFF. CDR3 DNA: TGTGCCAGCAGCTCCCTCTACCGGGACAACGACAATGAGCAGTTCTTC.

This chain joins TRBV13 and TRBJ2-7, with 7 bases lining up with TRBD1. CDR1 and CDR2 from the germline V gene are PRHDT and FYEKMQ (reference sequence). The CDR3 covers 15 residues. Germline trimming cut 5 bases from V and 0 bases from J; bases unmatched to any gene: 7. The CDR3 DNA sequence: TGTGCCAGCAGCACCTACAGGGGCCGCTCCTACGAGCAGTACTTC. It specifies CASSTYRGRSYEQYF.

This clone was detected only once. This chain connects TRBV19 to TRBJ2-2, with TRBD2 identical over 7 bases. The V and J ends lost 4 bases and 4 bases, in that order; junction bases with no gene match: 9. Germline V gives CDR1 LNHDA, CDR2 SQIVND (reference sequence). This CDR3 is 16 amino acids long. The CDR3 loop is CASSTLGGGRTGELFF. The CDR3 region has the DNA TGTGCCAGTAGTACCCTGGGCGGGGGTCGCACCGGGGAGCTGTTTTTT. The whole variable domain, filled in from reference TRBV19 and TRBJ2-2, reads DGGITQSPKYLFRKEGQNVTLSCEQNLNHDAMYWYRQDPGQGLRLIYYSQIVNDFQKGDIAEGYSVSREKKESFPLTVTSAQKNPTAFYLCASSTLGGGRTGELFFGEGSRLTVL.

This clone appeared once. CDR3 residues: CASSLIPSGRVHEQYF. CDR3 bases: TGTGCCAGCAGTTTAATCCCTAGCGGGAGGGTCCACGAGCAGTACTTC. The genes are TRBV28 and TRBJ2-7; TRBD2 matches at 12 bases. Germline V gene sequence: CDR1 MDHEN, CDR2 SYDVKM. This CDR3 region has 16 residues. V was pared by 2 bases and J by 5 bases, with 7 bases of the junction left unmatched. Combining the CDR3 with reference TRBV28 and TRBJ2-7 gives the whole variable domain DVKVTQSSRYLVKRTGEKVFLECVQDMDHENMFWYRQDPGLGLRLIYFSYDVKMKEKGDIPEGYSVSREKKERFSLILESASTNQTSMYLCASSLIPSGRVHEQYFGPGTRLTVT.

V is TRBV27 and J is TRBJ1-2, with 10 bases matching TRBD1. V trimming: 2 bases; J trimming: 8 bases; junction bases outside the gene matches: 5. CDR3 length equals 14 residues. From germline, CDR1 is MNHEY and CDR2 SMNVEV (reference sequence). Written as DNA, the CDR3 is TGTGCCAGCAGTTTAGACGGACAGGGGGTGGGCTACACCTTC. Its translation is CASSLDGQGVGYTF.

This chain joins TRBV7-2 and TRBJ2-5; D is ambiguous. From germline, CDR1 is SGHTA and CDR2 FQGNSA. The CDR3 contains 11 residues. With 5 bases removed from V and 5 bases from J, the gap between germline ends came to 6 bases. Here the CDR3 reads CASSPGETQYF. CDR3 bases: TGTGCCAGCAGCCCCGGGGAGACCCAGTACTTC.

The chain is built from TRBV7-9 and TRBJ1-3; 8 bases fit TRBD1. V was pared by 6 bases and J by 5 bases, with 9 bases of the junction left unmatched. Germline V gene data show CDR1 as SEHNR and CDR2 as FQNEAQ (reference sequence). This CDR3 contains 15 residues. CDR3 loop: CASRRGTGERNTIYF. The CDR3 coding sequence is TGTGCCAGCAGACGGGGGACAGGAGAAAGAAACACCATATATTTT.

This clone came up once. This chain's CDR3 is CASSLGEVGRGDTQYF. CDR3 nucleotide sequence: TGTGCCAGCAGCTTAGGGGAGGTAGGGAGGGGAGATACGCAGTATTTT. The chain links TRBV7-9 to TRBJ2-3; TRBD2 matches 7 bases. CDR1 is SEHNR, CDR2 FQNEAQ, per germline (reference sequence). The CDR3 totals 16 residues. Trimming cost V 1 base and J 5 bases; bases outside gene matches: 9.

The chain links TRBV29-1 to TRBJ2-3; D is unresolved. V gave up 5 bases and J gave up 0 bases, with 24 bases separating them. The CDR3 is 18 residues long. The germline CDR1 and CDR2 sequences are SQVTM and ANQGSEA. The CDR3 DNA is TGCAGCGTTTACCACATGTTCATGACAAAACCTAGCACAGATACGCAGTATTTT. Protein: CSVYHMFMTKPSTDTQYF.

The chain carries TRBV2 and TRBJ1-6, with D possibly matching TRBD1 (6 bases). Germline V CDR1 and CDR2: SNHLY, FYNNEI. This CDR3 region has 15 residues. With 7 bases removed from V and 3 bases from J, the gap between germline ends came to 13 bases. The CDR3 is CASTPRDIYNSPLHF. The CDR3 nucleotides read TGTGCCAGCACCCCCCGGGACATCTATAATTCACCCCTCCACTTT.

The V gene is TRBV7-3, the J gene TRBJ2-1; tentative D call: TRBD2 (5 bases). Trimming removed 2 bases from V and 4 bases from J, with 12 bases in between. Looked up from germline, CDR1 is SGHTA and CDR2 is FQGTGA. The CDR3 runs 15 residues. CDR3 sequence: CASSLSRGSYNEQFF. The CDR3 DNA reads TGTGCCAGCAGCTTATCCCGAGGGTCTTACAATGAGCAGTTCTTC.

V is TRBV11-2 and J is TRBJ1-4, with D uncertain. The germline V gene encodes CDR1 SGHAT and CDR2 FQNNGV. V shed 1 base and J shed 7 bases, with 4 bases lying between them. This CDR3 is built from 12 residues. CDR3 nucleotides: TGTGCCAGCAGCTTAGCGGGTGAAAAACTGTTTTTT. Amino acid sequence: CASSLAGEKLFF.

J is TRBJ2-3 and V is TRBV11-3; D unclear. Germline assignment: CDR1 SGHNT and CDR2 YENEEA. This CDR3 region has 13 residues. V dropped 2 bases and J dropped 3 bases, with 6 bases sitting between them. CDR3 sequence: CASSLSTTDTQYF. CDR3 nucleotide sequence: TGTGCCAGCAGCTTATCAACAACAGATACGCAGTATTTT.

This chain uses TRBV27 with TRBJ2-3; 9 bases match TRBD1. The J segment lost 2 bases and the V segment lost 7 bases, leaving 4 bases of the junction unmatched. CDR3 length: 14 amino acids. Germline-derived CDR1 and CDR2 are MNHEY and SMNVEV (reference sequence). CDR3 sequence (DNA): TGTGCCAGCAAAAGGACAGGGGCCACAGATACGCAGTATTTT. Translation gives CASKRTGATDTQYF.

The rearrangement uses TRBV4-1 and TRBJ2-5, with D unresolved. Germline values: CDR1 MGHRA, CDR2 YSYEKL. Trimming removed 3 bases from V and 4 bases from J, with 12 bases in between. The CDR3 sequence is 14 residues long. The CDR3 sequence is CASSHRVSRETQYF. CDR3 coding DNA: TGCGCCAGCAGCCATCGGGTCAGTAGAGAGACCCAGTACTTC.

This clone has only one observation. The chain has TRBV19 and TRBJ1-1; D is undetermined. Germline loops: CDR1 LNHDA, CDR2 SQIVND (reference sequence). The V end was cut by 3 bases, the J end by 3 bases, with 5 bases between. The CDR3 contains 12 residues. The CDR3 nucleotides are TGTGCCAGTAGTATTGCGGACACTGAAGCTTTCTTT. Translating gives CASSIADTEAFF.

This sequence joins TRBV13 and TRBJ1-1; perhaps TRBD1 as D (5 bases). V was cut by 6 bases and J by 6 bases, with 11 bases left in between. CDR3 length: 12 residues. The germline V gene has CDR1 PRHDT and CDR2 FYEKMQ (reference sequence). CDR3 sequence: CASRVREAEAFF. Written as DNA, the CDR3 is TGTGCCAGCAGGGTCAGGGAGGCTGAAGCTTTCTTT.

This clone was recorded a few times. The chain recombines TRBV6-6 with TRBJ2-2, with 8 bases that match TRBD2. V shed 5 bases and J 5 bases; nucleotides not matched to a gene: 13. Germline CDR1 MNHNY, CDR2 SVGAGI (reference sequence). The CDR3 is 17 amino acids. CDR3 sequence (DNA): TGTGCCAGCAGTCCCCCCCGTCGGGGGGGGGCAACCGGGGAGCTGTTTTTT. Translation: CASSPPRRGGATGELFF.

This rearrangement joins TRBV4-2 to TRBJ2-5; no clear D. Trimming left V 1 base short and J 5 bases short, with 11 bases between. CDR1 is LGHNA, CDR2 YNFKEQ, per germline. This CDR3 has 14 residues. The CDR3 spells CASSQVLQVETQYF. DNA for the CDR3: TGTGCCAGCAGCCAAGTACTACAAGTGGAGACCCAGTACTTC.

V and J are TRBV2 and TRBJ1-4; D is possibly TRBD1 (6 bases). V gave up 5 bases and J gave up 8 bases, with 15 bases separating them. The CDR3 extends over 14 amino acids. Looked up from germline, CDR1 is SNHLY and CDR2 is FYNNEI. CDR3 nucleotide sequence: TGTGCCAGCAGTAACAGGGAAGTCGTGGAAAAACTGTTTTTT. Protein: CASSNREVVEKLFF.

This rearrangement joins TRBV7-9 to TRBJ2-5; TRBD1 matches at 9 bases. The CDR3 extends over 16 amino acids. Looked up from germline, CDR1 is SEHNR and CDR2 is FQNEAQ (reference sequence). With 5 bases clipped from V and 2 bases from J, the junction kept 9 bases outside the gene matches. The CDR3 loop reads CASSLRTGVGQETQYF. DNA of the CDR3: TGTGCCAGCAGCCTTCGGACAGGGGTAGGGCAAGAGACCCAGTACTTC.

The rearrangement joins TRBV6-5 to TRBJ1-1; no clear D gene. Per the germline V gene, CDR1 is MNHEY and CDR2 is SVGAGI. Trimming cost V 7 bases and J 1 base, with 10 bases left between them. This CDR3 has 13 amino acids. The chain's CDR3 is CASILGGNTEAFF. The CDR3 nucleotides read TGTGCCAGCATACTGGGAGGGAACACTGAAGCTTTCTTT.

The gene calls are TRBV24-1 and TRBJ2-3, with D possibly matching TRBD2 (5 bases). V lost 3 bases to trimming and J lost 0 bases, with 12 bases between them. The CDR3 is made up of 16 amino acids. In germline, CDR1 is KGHDR, CDR2 SFDVKD. The CDR3 region is CATSDKRKASTDTQYF. The CDR3 nucleotides are TGTGCCACCAGTGATAAGCGGAAGGCCAGCACAGATACGCAGTATTTT.

The gene calls are TRBV2 and TRBJ1-5, with a weak D call TRBD1 (6 bases). The V end was cut by 6 bases, the J end by 4 bases, with 16 bases between. The CDR3 is 15 amino acids. The germline V gene has CDR1 SNHLY and CDR2 FYNNEI. The DNA for the CDR3 is TGTGCCAGCAGAGGAACAGACAGGAAAAATCAGCCCCAGCATTTT. It yields the protein CASRGTDRKNQPQHF.

J is TRBJ2-1 and V is TRBV11-3; D not certain. Trimming pared 2 bases from V and 1 base from J, leaving 15 bases between. The germline V gene encodes CDR1 SGHNT and CDR2 YENEEA. The CDR3 length is 17 residues. CDR3 sequence: CASSLRSGLPSYNEQFF. The CDR3 DNA reads TGTGCCAGCAGCTTAAGATCAGGTCTTCCTTCCTACAATGAGCAGTTCTTC.